This T cell receptor (beta chain) was found in a study of blood T cell repertoires in COVID-19. The wider study: Acute-phase and convalescent COVID-19 samples originated in the United States, Italy and Spain. PBMCs, B-cell-depleted T cells, or T cells provided the cDNA or gDNA that made up the material.

Germline V CDR1 and CDR2: LGHNA, YNFKEQ. The CDR3 spans 16 residues. With 2 bases clipped from V and 6 bases from J, the junction kept 7 bases outside the gene matches. Source study methods: Using reference gene primer amplification, nucleated cell counts were estimated. Clones were sequenced by immunoSEQ multiplex PCR, and TCRdb holds only the in-frame ones, with some missing. That table gives V, J and clone size, and the DNA gave D and trimming. The table has fewer than 250,000 clones, approximately 90% seen once. The sample comprised peripheral blood. The chain has TRBV4-2 and TRBJ2-1; 10 bases are a match to TRBD1. The TCR originated in a man aged 35 to 55 with acute or convalescent COVID-19. The CDR3 sequence is CASSQTRTGGGNEQFF. The CDR3 region has the DNA TGTGCCAGCAGCCAAACCCGGACAGGGGGTGGCAATGAGCAGTTCTTC.